The following is a TCR beta chain sequence with its context. This clonotype was detected only a few times. Its antigen remains unidentified. One base away there is no much larger clone; base qualities are not given. The data belong to a study of naive and memory T cell subsets (dated by TCRdb to the late 2010s). In the study overall: The figure summarizing the skin biopsy and whole blood samples listed about ten blood donors, 7 tuberculin skin test biopsies and 3 saline control biopsies. PCR2 was typically performed as a SYBR Green qPCR that was stopped at a set threshold, although end-point PCR (roughly 6 cycles) could be used instead for low-input samples.

General study outcomes and caveats: The RNA-based method was acknowledged to be potentially sensitive to changes in TCR transcripts with T cell activation and differentiation.

The study described a robust, sensitive protocol for amplifying, sequencing and analyzing TCRs, using 3' ligation of a UMI-containing oligonucleotide to TCR cDNA. Whole blood analysis involved drawing 2.5 ml of peripheral blood from adult healthy volunteers into Tempus tubes and then extracting RNA following the manufacturer's instructions. Total RNA, without cell sorting, was DNase treated with RQ1 DNase before reverse transcription, targeting roughly 1 to 1000 ng input. Libraries were prepared from skin biopsies and whole blood so that pipeline robustness could be tested in samples in which T cells form a minority population. Trimming accounts for 0 bases at V and 8 bases at J, while the number of junction bases matched to no gene is 8. Spanning cysteine to phenylalanine, the CDR3 consists of 14 amino acids. Only the CDR3 DNA is retained, 42 bases long and in frame from the first base. Taken from the germline V gene (reference sequence), the CDR1 and CDR2 loops are DFQATT and SNEGSKA.

Libraries were built with 5' RACE. The ligated cDNA was amplified by four rounds of PCR, in which nested alpha and beta constant region primers were used together with the SP2 primer. TCR RNA was reverse transcribed with SuperScript IV using alpha and beta constant region primers for the blood and skin samples. An oligonucleotide carrying the Illumina SP2 primer and a UMI was ligated to the cDNA 3' end using T4 RNA ligase 1. The 12-nucleotide UMI was composed of two random hexamers separated by an eight-base spacer, which was included to prevent hairpin formation. TCR alpha and beta chain libraries were processed separately from the second PCR onward, with dual indexing for multiplexing. After pooling, the indexed libraries were analyzed by capillary electrophoresis and sequenced on either an Illumina MiSeq or NextSeq. To boost base diversity and improve cluster recognition, PhiX DNA at roughly 4.5-7% was spiked into the libraries. Turning to the authors' computational methods: UMIs were extracted from read 2 by Demultiplexor and combined with the TCR sequence from read 1, and reads were split according to sample indices. Decombinator identified V and J genes and V-J junctions, assigning each TCR a five-part identifier including V and J deletions. Collapsinator relied on UMIs to correct both sequencing errors and PCR amplification heterogeneity, producing a UMI-based abundance for each TCR. CDR3Translator converted identifiers to nucleotide sequence, translated to amino acids, and extracted CDR3 regions using terminal motifs. After normalization to the amount of input RNA, the error-corrected alpha and beta TCR counts from blood and from skin were compared. The public sequencing data were trimmed at Q25 with fastp and processed into clonotypes with MiXCR by TCRdb, which kept only in-frame beta chains. Each CDR3 protein appears once, grouped with its most common genes and DNA. TCRdb, rather than the study authors, made the V and J calls. This sample lists approximately 58,000 distinct CDR3 sequences; 7.2% were detected once. The top ten hold around 10% of the sample.

The chain is encoded by TRBV20-1 joined to TRBJ1-2, with 8 bases aligning to TRBD1. The clonotype originates from a male donor in good health. DNA sequence: TGCAGTGCTAGAGACCCGGACAGGGCTTACGGCTACACCTTC. The encoded protein is CSARDPDRAYGYTF.